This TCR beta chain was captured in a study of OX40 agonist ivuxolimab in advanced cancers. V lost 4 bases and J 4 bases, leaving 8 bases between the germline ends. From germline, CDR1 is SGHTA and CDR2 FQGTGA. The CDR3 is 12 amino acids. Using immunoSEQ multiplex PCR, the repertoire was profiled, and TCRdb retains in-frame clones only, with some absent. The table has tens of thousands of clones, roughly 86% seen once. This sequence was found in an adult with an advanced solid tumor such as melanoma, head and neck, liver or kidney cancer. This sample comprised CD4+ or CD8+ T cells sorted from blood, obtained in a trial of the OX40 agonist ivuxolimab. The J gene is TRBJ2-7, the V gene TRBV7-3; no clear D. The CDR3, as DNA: TGTGCCAGCAGCTCCGACGGGTACGAGCAGTACTTC. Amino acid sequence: CASSSDGYEQYF.